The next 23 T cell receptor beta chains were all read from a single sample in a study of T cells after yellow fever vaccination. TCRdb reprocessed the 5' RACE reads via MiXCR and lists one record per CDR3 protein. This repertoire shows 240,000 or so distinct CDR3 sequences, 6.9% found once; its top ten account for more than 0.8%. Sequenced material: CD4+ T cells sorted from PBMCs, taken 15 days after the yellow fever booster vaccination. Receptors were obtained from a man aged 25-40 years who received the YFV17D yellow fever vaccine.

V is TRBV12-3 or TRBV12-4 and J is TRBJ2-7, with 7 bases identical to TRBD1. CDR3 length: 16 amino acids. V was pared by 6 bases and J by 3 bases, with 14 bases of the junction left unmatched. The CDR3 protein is CASSGLGTRGFYEQYF. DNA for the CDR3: TGTGCCAGCAGCGGCCTTGGGACCAGGGGGTTCTACGAGCAGTACTTC.

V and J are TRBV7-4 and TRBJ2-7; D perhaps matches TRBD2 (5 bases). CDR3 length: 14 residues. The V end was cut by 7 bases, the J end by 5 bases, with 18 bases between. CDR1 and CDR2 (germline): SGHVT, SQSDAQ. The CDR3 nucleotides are TGTGCCAGCACCTCACACCTGGCCGGGGACGAGCAGTACTTC. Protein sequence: CASTSHLAGDEQYF.

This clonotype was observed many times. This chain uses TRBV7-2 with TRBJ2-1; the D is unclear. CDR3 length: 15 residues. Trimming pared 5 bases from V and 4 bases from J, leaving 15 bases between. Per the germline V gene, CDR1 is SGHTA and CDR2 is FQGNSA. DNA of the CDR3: TGTGCCAGCAGCGCCACGCCTTTTGGTTACAATGAGCAGTTCTTC. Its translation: CASSATPFGYNEQFF. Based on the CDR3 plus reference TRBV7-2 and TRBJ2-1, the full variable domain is GAGVSQSPSNKVTEKGKDVELRCDPISGHTALYWYRQSLGQGLEFLIYFQGNSAPDKSGLPSDRFSAERTGGSVSTLTIQRTQQEDSAVYLCASSATPFGYNEQFFGPGTRLTVL.

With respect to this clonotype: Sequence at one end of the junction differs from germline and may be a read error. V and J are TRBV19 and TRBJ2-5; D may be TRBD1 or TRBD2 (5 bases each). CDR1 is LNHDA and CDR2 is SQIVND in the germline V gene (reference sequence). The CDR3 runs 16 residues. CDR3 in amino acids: CTSSPNRDLLKETQYF. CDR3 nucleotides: TGTACCAGTAGTCCAAACCGGGACCTCTTGAAGGAGACCCAGTACTTC.

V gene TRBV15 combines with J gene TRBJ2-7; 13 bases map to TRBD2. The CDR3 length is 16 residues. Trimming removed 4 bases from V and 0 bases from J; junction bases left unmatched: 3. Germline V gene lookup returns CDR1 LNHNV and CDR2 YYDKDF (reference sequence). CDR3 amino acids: CATSKGLAGDSYEQYF. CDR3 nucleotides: TGTGCCACCAGCAAAGGACTAGCGGGAGACTCCTACGAGCAGTACTTC.

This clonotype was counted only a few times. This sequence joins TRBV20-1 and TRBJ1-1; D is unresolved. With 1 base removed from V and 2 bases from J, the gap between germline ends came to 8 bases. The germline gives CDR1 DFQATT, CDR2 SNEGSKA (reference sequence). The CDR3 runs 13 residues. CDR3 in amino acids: CSARGRTNTEAFF. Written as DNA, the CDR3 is TGCAGTGCTAGAGGAAGGACCAACACTGAAGCTTTCTTT.

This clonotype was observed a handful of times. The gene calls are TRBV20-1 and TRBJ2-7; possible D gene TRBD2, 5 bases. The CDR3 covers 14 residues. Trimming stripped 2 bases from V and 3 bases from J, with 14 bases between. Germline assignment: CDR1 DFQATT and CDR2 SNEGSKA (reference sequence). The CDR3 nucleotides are TGCAGTGCTAGACCACCCCTTCGGGGCTACGAGCAGTACTTC. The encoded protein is CSARPPLRGYEQYF.

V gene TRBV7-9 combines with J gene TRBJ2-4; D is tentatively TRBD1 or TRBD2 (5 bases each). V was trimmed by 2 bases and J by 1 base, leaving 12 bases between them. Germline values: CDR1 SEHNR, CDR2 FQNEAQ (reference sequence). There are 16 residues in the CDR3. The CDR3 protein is CASSLRPGPAKNIQYF. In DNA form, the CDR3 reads TGTGCCAGCAGCTTACGACCGGGGCCGGCCAAAAACATTCAGTACTTC.

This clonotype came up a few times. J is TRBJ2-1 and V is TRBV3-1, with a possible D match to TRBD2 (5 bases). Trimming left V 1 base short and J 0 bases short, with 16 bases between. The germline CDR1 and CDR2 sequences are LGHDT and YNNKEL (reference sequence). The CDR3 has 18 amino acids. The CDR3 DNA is TGTGCCAGCAGCCAAGTACTGCGGACTCGGAGCTCCTACAATGAGCAGTTCTTC. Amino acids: CASSQVLRTRSSYNEQFF.

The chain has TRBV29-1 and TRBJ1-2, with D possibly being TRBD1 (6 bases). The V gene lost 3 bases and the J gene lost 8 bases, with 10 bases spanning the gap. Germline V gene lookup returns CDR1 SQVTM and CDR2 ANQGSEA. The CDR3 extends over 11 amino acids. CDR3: CSVEGGAGYTF. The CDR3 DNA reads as TGCAGCGTTGAGGGGGGCGCGGGCTACACCTTC.

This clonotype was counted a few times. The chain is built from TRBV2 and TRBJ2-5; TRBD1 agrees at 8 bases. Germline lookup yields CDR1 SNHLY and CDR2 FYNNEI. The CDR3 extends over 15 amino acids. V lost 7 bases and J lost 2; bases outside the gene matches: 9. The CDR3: CASMDRAAGQETQYF. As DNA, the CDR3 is TGTGCCAGCATGGACAGGGCGGCGGGACAAGAGACCCAGTACTTC.

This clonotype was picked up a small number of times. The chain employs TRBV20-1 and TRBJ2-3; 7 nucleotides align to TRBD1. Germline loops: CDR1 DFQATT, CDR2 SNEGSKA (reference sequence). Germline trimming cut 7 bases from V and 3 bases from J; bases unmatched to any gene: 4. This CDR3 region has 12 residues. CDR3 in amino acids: CSGSRGTDTQYF. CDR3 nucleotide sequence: TGCAGTGGTAGCAGGGGGACAGATACGCAGTATTTT.

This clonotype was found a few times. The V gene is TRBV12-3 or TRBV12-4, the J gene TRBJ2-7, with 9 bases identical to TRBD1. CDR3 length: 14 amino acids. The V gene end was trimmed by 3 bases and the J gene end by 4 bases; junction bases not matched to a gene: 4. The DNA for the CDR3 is TGTGCCAGCAGTTTTACAGGGGGCGGTTACGAGCAGTACTTC. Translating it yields CASSFTGGGYEQYF.

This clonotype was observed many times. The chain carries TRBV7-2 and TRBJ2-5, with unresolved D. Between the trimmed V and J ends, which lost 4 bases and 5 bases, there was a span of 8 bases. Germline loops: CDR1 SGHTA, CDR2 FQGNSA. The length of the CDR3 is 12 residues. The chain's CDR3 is CASSSPRETQYF. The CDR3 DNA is TGTGCCAGCAGCTCACCACGGGAGACCCAGTACTTC.

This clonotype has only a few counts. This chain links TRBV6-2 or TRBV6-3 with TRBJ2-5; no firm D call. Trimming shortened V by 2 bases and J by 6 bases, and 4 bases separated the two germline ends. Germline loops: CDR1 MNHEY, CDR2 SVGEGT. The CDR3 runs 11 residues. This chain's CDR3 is CASSYVKTQYF. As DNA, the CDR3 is TGTGCCAGCAGTTACGTCAAGACCCAGTACTTC.

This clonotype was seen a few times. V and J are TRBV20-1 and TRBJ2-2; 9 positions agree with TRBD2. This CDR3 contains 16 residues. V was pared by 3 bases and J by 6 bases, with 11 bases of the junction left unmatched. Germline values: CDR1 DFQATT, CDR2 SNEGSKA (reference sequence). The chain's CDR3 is CSASSAGGLSAGELFF. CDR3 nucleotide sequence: TGCAGTGCTAGTTCGGCGGGAGGGCTCTCGGCCGGGGAGCTGTTTTTT.

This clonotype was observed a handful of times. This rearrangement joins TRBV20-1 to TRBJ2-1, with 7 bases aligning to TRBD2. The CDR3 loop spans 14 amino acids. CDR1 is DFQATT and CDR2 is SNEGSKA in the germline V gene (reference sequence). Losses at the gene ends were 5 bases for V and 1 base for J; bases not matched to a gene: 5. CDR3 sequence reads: CSAPRGGSYNEQFF. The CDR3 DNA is TGCAGTGCTCCGCGGGGAGGGTCCTACAATGAGCAGTTCTTC.

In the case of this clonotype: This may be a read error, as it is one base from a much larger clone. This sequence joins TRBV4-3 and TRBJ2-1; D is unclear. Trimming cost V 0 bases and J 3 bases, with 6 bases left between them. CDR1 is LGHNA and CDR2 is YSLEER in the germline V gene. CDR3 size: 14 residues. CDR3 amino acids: CASSQDLGYNEQFF. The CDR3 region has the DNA TGCGCCAGCAGCCAAGATCTAGGCTACAATGAGCAGTTCTTC.

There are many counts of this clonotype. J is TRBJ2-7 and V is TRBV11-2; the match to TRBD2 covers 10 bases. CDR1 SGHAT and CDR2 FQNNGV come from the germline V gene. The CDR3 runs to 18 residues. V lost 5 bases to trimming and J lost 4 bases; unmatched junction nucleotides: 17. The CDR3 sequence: CASSTRRLGSSGSYEQYF. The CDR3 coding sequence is TGTGCCAGCAGCACTCGCCGGCTAGGGTCTAGCGGGAGTTACGAGCAGTACTTC.

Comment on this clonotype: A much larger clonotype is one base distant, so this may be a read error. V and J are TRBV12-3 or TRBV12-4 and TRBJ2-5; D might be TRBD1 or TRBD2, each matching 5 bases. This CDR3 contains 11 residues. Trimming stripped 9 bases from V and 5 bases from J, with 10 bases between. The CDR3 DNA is TGTGCCAGTGTAGGGGAGGAGACCCAGTACTTC. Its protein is CASVGEETQYF.

In nucleotides, the CDR3 is TGTGCCAGCAGCTTGACTAGCGGGAGATCCACAGATACGCAGTATTTT. It yields the protein CASSLTSGRSTDTQYF. This sequence joins TRBV7-2 and TRBJ2-3, with 12 bases that match TRBD2. The CDR3 runs to 16 residues. Germline CDR1 is SGHTA and CDR2 is FQGNSA. Trimming cost V 3 bases and J 2 bases; bases outside gene matches: 3.

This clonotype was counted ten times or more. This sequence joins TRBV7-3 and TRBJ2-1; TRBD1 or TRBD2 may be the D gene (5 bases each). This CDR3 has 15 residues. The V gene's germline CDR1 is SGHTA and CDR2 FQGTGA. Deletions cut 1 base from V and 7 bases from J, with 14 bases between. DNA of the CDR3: TGTGCCAGCAGCTTAATAGAGGGGAGAGAAAATGAGCAGTTCTTC. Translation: CASSLIEGRENEQFF.

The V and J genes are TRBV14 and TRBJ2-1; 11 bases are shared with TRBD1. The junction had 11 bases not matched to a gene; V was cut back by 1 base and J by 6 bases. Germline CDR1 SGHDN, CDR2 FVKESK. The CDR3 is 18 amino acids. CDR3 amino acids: CASSQGTGGLLPLNEQFF. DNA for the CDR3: TGTGCCAGCAGCCAAGGGACAGGGGGCCTACTTCCCCTCAATGAGCAGTTCTTC.